This T cell receptor beta chain comes out of a study of CD8 T cells in ankylosing spondylitis. TCRdb fed the 5' RACE reads into MiXCR, producing one record per CDR3 protein. The sample lists 350,000 to 450,000 distinct CDR3 sequences, roughly 26% seen once, with about 0.92% in the top ten. As concerns this clonotype: The target antigen is unknown.

Study conclusions and caveats: It appeared that ankylosing spondylitis blood was characterized by a TCR beta motif of several highly homologous variants. There was reportedly significant enrichment of clones that were disease-linked in matched ankylosing spondylitis synovial fluid.

Germline V lookup: CDR1 SGHRS, CDR2 YFSETQ. With 1 base removed from V and 8 bases from J, the gap between germline ends came to 18 bases. This CDR3 is built from 15 residues. Sample: blood, either unsorted or a sorted T cell fraction (not recorded which). This receptor was obtained from a male donor with ankylosing spondylitis. The chain carries TRBV5-1 and TRBJ1-2, with D hard to call. The CDR3 reads CASSLSASGAYGYTF. CDR3 in DNA: TGCGCCAGCAGCTTGTCCGCCTCAGGCGCCTACGGCTACACCTTC.